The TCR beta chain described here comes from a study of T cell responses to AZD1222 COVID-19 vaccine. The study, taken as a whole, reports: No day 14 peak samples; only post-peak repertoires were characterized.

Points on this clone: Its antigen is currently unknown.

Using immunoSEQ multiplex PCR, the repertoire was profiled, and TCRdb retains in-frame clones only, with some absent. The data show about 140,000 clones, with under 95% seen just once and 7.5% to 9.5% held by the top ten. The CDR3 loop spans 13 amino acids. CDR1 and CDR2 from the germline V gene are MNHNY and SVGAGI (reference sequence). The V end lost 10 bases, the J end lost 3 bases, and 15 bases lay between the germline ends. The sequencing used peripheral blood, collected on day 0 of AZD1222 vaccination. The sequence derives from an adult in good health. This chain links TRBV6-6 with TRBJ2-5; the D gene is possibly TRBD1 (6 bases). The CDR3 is CATRTVLKETQYF. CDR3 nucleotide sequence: TGTGCCACCCGGACAGTTCTCAAAGAGACCCAGTACTTC.